Following are 8 T cell receptor beta chains from one sample sequenced in a study of T cells in Graves' hyperthyroidism and ophthalmopathy. It was RNA transcripts that yielded the amplified TCR beta CDR3 regions. During a first-round RT-PCR of the TCR CDR3, the HTBI primer set was used. MiXCR was run by TCRdb on the multiplex PCR reads, yielding one entry per CDR3 protein. The data hold more than 300,000 distinct CDR3 sequences, with under 20% observed a single time. Sequencing was performed on blood. The source of these receptors is a man aged 18 to 35 with Graves' ophthalmopathy.

This clonotype was seen ten or more times. The genes are TRBV10-3 and TRBJ1-1; possible D gene TRBD1, 5 bases. V was shortened by 2 bases and J by 3 bases, with 10 bases between the two germline ends. CDR1 and CDR2 from the germline V gene are ENHRY and SYGVKD. The CDR3 runs 14 residues. The CDR3 DNA follows: TGTGCCATCAGTGAGGGTGGGGGACACACTGAAGCTTTCTTT. It specifies CAISEGGGHTEAFF.

This clonotype was seen ten or more times. V gene TRBV7-9 combines with J gene TRBJ1-4; D remains unclear. The CDR3 length is 11 residues. Germline CDR1 SEHNR, CDR2 FQNEAQ (reference sequence). Between the trimmed V and J ends, which lost 1 base and 11 bases, there was a span of 5 bases. The CDR3 sequence: CASSLGDKLFF. The CDR3 DNA follows: TGTGCCAGCAGCTTAGGGGATAAACTGTTTTTT. The full variable domain, completed using reference TRBV7-9 and TRBJ1-4, is DTGVSQNPRHKITKRGQNVTFRCDPISEHNRLYWYRQTLGQGPEFLTYFQNEAQLEKSRLLSDRFSAERPKGSFSTLEIQRTEQGDSAMYLCASSLGDKLFFGSGTQLSVL.

The V and J genes are TRBV4-1 and TRBJ2-4; either TRBD1 or TRBD2 may fit D (5 bases each). Germline values: CDR1 MGHRA, CDR2 YSYEKL. Trimming pared 1 base from V and 8 bases from J, leaving 15 bases between. The CDR3 runs to 15 residues. The CDR3: CASSQVGSLGDIQYF. In DNA, the CDR3 is TGCGCCAGCAGCCAAGTGGGGAGCCTGGGGGACATTCAGTACTTC.

The V gene is TRBV29-1, the J gene TRBJ2-1; D could derive from TRBD1 or TRBD2 (5 bases each). CDR1 and CDR2 from the germline V gene are SQVTM and ANQGSEA. The CDR3 length is 14 residues. V shed 4 bases and J shed 8 bases, with 18 bases lying between them. The chain's CDR3 is CSVGTGSLGDEQFF. Here the CDR3 DNA reads TGCAGCGTTGGGACTGGTTCCCTGGGGGATGAGCAGTTCTTC.

V usage is TRBV29-1 and J usage is TRBJ1-4; the match to TRBD1 covers 9 bases. This CDR3 comprises 15 residues. V shed 5 bases and J 7 bases; nucleotides not matched to a gene: 11. CDR1 SQVTM and CDR2 ANQGSEA come from the germline V gene. The CDR3 DNA reads as TGCAGCGTTAGTCCCGGGACAGGGAGGAGTGAAAAACTGTTTTTT. This gives the protein CSVSPGTGRSEKLFF.

This clonotype was detected ten times or more. V and J are TRBV7-9 and TRBJ2-7; 10 bases map to TRBD1. Germline assignment: CDR1 SEHNR and CDR2 FQNEAQ (reference sequence). CDR3 length: 15 amino acids. With 5 bases clipped from V and 2 bases from J, the junction kept 6 bases outside the gene matches. DNA for the CDR3: TGTGCCAGCAGCCCCCGGGACAGGGGACCCTACGAGCAGTACTTC. Encoded protein: CASSPRDRGPYEQYF.

This sequence joins TRBV7-9 and TRBJ2-3, with D unresolved. The germline V gene encodes CDR1 SEHNR and CDR2 FQNEAQ (reference sequence). This CDR3 has 9 amino acids. The V and J ends lost 8 bases and 13 bases respectively, with 10 bases between them. The CDR3 sequence: CASGWDEYF. The CDR3 DNA is TGTGCCAGCGGCTGGGATGAGTATTTT.

V is TRBV5-1 and J is TRBJ2-2; TRBD1 might be the D (5 bases). Germline V gene lookup returns CDR1 SGHRS and CDR2 YFSETQ. The germline V and J ends were trimmed by 1 base and 5 bases, with 9 bases remaining between them. The CDR3 has 14 residues. The CDR3, as DNA: TGCGCCAGCAGCTTGCAGGGTATGACCGGGGAGCTGTTTTTT. It codes for CASSLQGMTGELFF.